These 16 T cell receptor beta chains were all obtained from the same sample, sequenced in a study of blood T cell repertoires in COVID-19. The data were produced by immunoSEQ multiplex PCR, yet TCRdb's version contains in-frame clones alone and is incomplete. Seen here are about 250,000 clones, roughly nine tenths observed once, and the top ten hold roughly 3.1%. The sample consisted of peripheral blood. These TCRs come from a man between 18 and 29 years old with active or convalescent COVID-19.

Comments on this clone: Other DNA sequences in this sample translate to the same CDR3. The chain recombines TRBV7-2 with TRBJ2-3; D ambiguous. V lost 3 bases and J 1 base, leaving 5 bases between the germline ends. CDR3 size: 13 residues. Germline assignment: CDR1 SGHTA and CDR2 FQGNSA. CDR3 in DNA: TGTGCCAGCAGCTTGGGCCGCACAGATACGCAGTATTTT. This sequence encodes CASSLGRTDTQYF. The whole variable domain, filled in from reference TRBV7-2 and TRBJ2-3, reads GAGVSQSPSNKVTEKGKDVELRCDPISGHTALYWYRQSLGQGLEFLIYFQGNSAPDKSGLPSDRFSAERTGGSVSTLTIQRTQQEDSAVYLCASSLGRTDTQYFGPGTRLTVL.

The chain uses TRBV5-5 and TRBJ2-1, with D possibly being TRBD2 (7 bases). V gave up 1 base and J gave up 3 bases, with 8 bases separating them. Germline V gene lookup returns CDR1 SGHKS and CDR2 YYEKEE (reference sequence). The length of the CDR3 is 14 residues. The CDR3 sequence: CASSLRGGYNEQFF. CDR3 nucleotide sequence: TGTGCCAGCAGCTTGAGGGGGGGCTACAATGAGCAGTTCTTC.

CDR3 loop: CASSLTRAAMNTEAFF. The CDR3 DNA reads as TGTGCCAGCAGCTTAACCAGGGCAGCTATGAACACTGAAGCTTTCTTT. The chain recombines TRBV11-1 with TRBJ1-1, with D possibly being TRBD1 (5 bases). Germline CDR1 and CDR2: SGHAT and FQDESV (reference sequence). Trimming removed 2 bases at V and 0 bases at J, with 13 bases between. The CDR3 length is 16 residues.

This clone occurred a few times. CDR3 region: CASSSGTHGEKLFF. The CDR3 DNA is TGTGCCAGCAGCTCCGGGACTCACGGGGAAAAACTGTTTTTT. This chain links TRBV13 with TRBJ1-4; D is possibly TRBD1 (5 bases). The CDR3 sequence is 14 residues long. Trimming pared 4 bases from V and 8 bases from J, leaving 14 bases between. Germline CDR1 PRHDT, CDR2 FYEKMQ (reference sequence).

The rearrangement joins TRBV3-1 (or the pseudogene TRBV3-2) to TRBJ2-2, with 10 positions matching TRBD2. This CDR3 is 15 amino acids long. V dropped 5 bases and J dropped 3; count of bases not matched to a gene: 3. The germline V gene has CDR1 LGHDT and CDR2 YNNKEL (reference sequence). Written as DNA, the CDR3 is TGTGCCAGCAGCATAGGACTAGCGGACACCGGGGAGCTGTTTTTT. It is translated as CASSIGLADTGELFF.

The CDR3 DNA reads TGTGCCAGCAGCCTGGGGAGGCGGAACACTGAAGCTTTCTTT. Translated: CASSLGRRNTEAFF. This chain connects TRBV7-2 to TRBJ1-1; no clear D gene. The germline gives CDR1 SGHTA, CDR2 FQGNSA. This CDR3 is built from 14 residues. The V gene lost 5 bases and the J gene lost 1 base, with 11 bases spanning the gap. Together with reference TRBV7-2 and TRBJ1-1, the CDR3 gives the full variable domain: GAGVSQSPSNKVTEKGKDVELRCDPISGHTALYWYRQSLGQGLEFLIYFQGNSAPDKSGLPSDRFSAERTGGSVSTLTIQRTQQEDSAVYLCASSLGRRNTEAFFGQGTRLTVV.

V usage is TRBV5-1 and J usage is TRBJ2-1; D is uncertain. From germline, CDR1 is SGHRS and CDR2 YFSETQ. The CDR3 spans 14 residues. V was clipped by 0 bases and J by 1 base, with 5 bases between them. The CDR3 loop reads CASSLDSSYNEQFF. In DNA form, the CDR3 reads TGCGCCAGCAGCTTGGACAGTTCCTACAATGAGCAGTTCTTC. The whole variable domain, remainder taken from reference TRBV5-1 and TRBJ2-1, is KAGVTQTPRYLIKTRGQQVTLSCSPISGHRSVSWYQQTPGQGLQFLFEYFSETQRNKGNFPGRFSGRQFSNSRSEMNVSTLELGDSALYLCASSLDSSYNEQFFGPGTRLTVL.

This chain links TRBV11-1 with TRBJ2-7; perhaps TRBD2 as D (6 bases). CDR1 is SGHAT, CDR2 FQDESV, per germline (reference sequence). V lost 8 bases to trimming and J lost 5 bases, with 16 bases between them. The CDR3 has 13 amino acids. CDR3 amino acids: CASQISGRNEQYF. The CDR3, as DNA: TGTGCCAGCCAAATATCAGGGAGGAACGAGCAGTACTTC.

The chain recombines TRBV9 with TRBJ1-1; D gene unclear. CDR1 and CDR2 from the germline V gene are SGDLS and YYNGEE. Trimming stripped 4 bases from V and 6 bases from J, with 16 bases between. CDR3 size: 14 residues. The CDR3 sequence: CASSPGPGAPEAFF. The DNA for the CDR3 is TGTGCCAGCAGCCCAGGTCCAGGCGCGCCTGAAGCTTTCTTT.

This clone was counted a single time. The CDR3 DNA follows: TGTGCCAGCAGTTACTACCGACAGGGGAACACCGGGGAGCTGTTTTTT. Its protein is CASSYYRQGNTGELFF. The chain uses TRBV6-6 and TRBJ2-2, with 7 bases that match TRBD1. The CDR3 loop spans 16 amino acids. The V gene end was trimmed by 1 base and the J gene end by 1 base; junction bases not matched to a gene: 3. The germline V gene has CDR1 MNHNY and CDR2 SVGAGI (reference sequence).

The rearrangement links TRBV6-5 to TRBJ1-2; unclear D gene. The CDR3 sequence is 11 residues long. From germline, CDR1 is MNHEY and CDR2 SVGAGI. Trimming cost V 6 bases and J 5 bases, with 7 bases left between them. CDR3 bases: TGTGCCAGCAGGTTCGCGTATGGCTACACCTTC. Protein: CASRFAYGYTF.

The gene calls are TRBV19 and TRBJ2-7, with 7 bases matching TRBD2. The trim removed 7 bases at V and 2 bases at J, leaving 11 bases unmatched. The CDR3 has 15 amino acids. Germline CDR1 LNHDA, CDR2 SQIVND (reference sequence). This chain's CDR3 is CASTDSGTTTYEQYF. DNA of the CDR3: TGTGCCAGTACAGACTCCGGGACTACCACCTACGAGCAGTACTTC.

The gene calls are TRBV11-3 and TRBJ2-1; 15 bases match TRBD2. From germline, CDR1 is SGHNT and CDR2 YENEEA. The CDR3 consists of 18 residues. The junction had 7 bases not matched to a gene; V was cut back by 4 bases and J by 3 bases. The CDR3 loop is CASSSTGLAGGLYNEQFF. As DNA, the CDR3 is TGTGCCAGCAGCTCTACGGGACTAGCGGGAGGTCTCTACAATGAGCAGTTCTTC.

This rearrangement joins TRBV25-1 to TRBJ2-1; TRBD2 is a possible D gene (5 bases). Per germline, CDR1 MGHDK and CDR2 SYGVNS. This CDR3 region has 15 residues. Trimming pared 4 bases from V and 8 bases from J, leaving 18 bases between. CDR3 residues: CASSVQAKSGYEQFF. CDR3 in DNA: TGTGCCAGCAGTGTCCAGGCCAAGAGCGGTTATGAGCAGTTCTTC. Variable domain in full (rest from reference TRBV25-1 and TRBJ2-1): EADIYQTPRYLVIGTGKKITLECSQTMGHDKMYWYQQDPGMELHLIHYSYGVNSTEKGDLSSESTVSRIRTEHFPLTLESARPSHTSQYLCASSVQAKSGYEQFFGPGTRLTVL.

This chain uses TRBV19 with TRBJ1-5; 9 bases match TRBD1. The V and J ends lost 7 bases and 4 bases, in that order; junction bases with no gene match: 14. The CDR3 covers 17 residues. The germline CDR1 and CDR2 sequences are LNHDA and SQIVND (reference sequence). The CDR3 DNA follows: TGTGCCAGTACCACAAACCGGGGGACAGGGTTTAATCAGCCCCAGCATTTT. Its translation: CASTTNRGTGFNQPQHF.

The chain recombines TRBV7-2 with TRBJ2-7; 8 nucleotides align to TRBD1. The CDR3 totals 16 residues. Losses at the gene ends were 5 bases for V and 1 base for J; bases not matched to a gene: 10. CDR1 is SGHTA and CDR2 is FQGNSA in the germline V gene. The CDR3 protein is CASSPRPGTGSYEQYF. For the CDR3, the DNA is TGTGCCAGCAGCCCCCGTCCCGGGACAGGTTCCTACGAGCAGTACTTC.